The 19 T cell receptor beta chains presented below share a single source sample, sequenced in a study. One entry per CDR3 protein results from TCRdb running MiXCR on the 5' RACE reads. This repertoire shows under 45,000 distinct CDR3 sequences, about 32% found once; its top ten account for under 5%. The sequenced sample consisted of tumor-infiltrating memory CD4+ T cells sorted from the breast tumor. The subset: memory CD4+ T cells, CD4+CD45RO+CD25-. The receptor set was obtained from a female donor with breast cancer.

Concerning this clonotype itself: A read error is possible here, since a much larger clone lies one base away. Because the CDR3 is missing its conserved closing phenylalanine or tryptophan, this is likely a read error. In DNA, the CDR3 is TGCAGTGCCGCGATATTCAATGAGCAGTTCCTC. Its translation: CSAAIFNEQFL. V and J are TRBV20-1 and TRBJ2-1; D is unresolved. The V gene's germline CDR1 is DFQATT and CDR2 SNEGSKA (reference sequence). The CDR3 consists of 11 residues. Trimming removed 6 bases at V and 6 bases at J, with 9 bases between.

This chain links TRBV12-3 or TRBV12-4 with TRBJ2-3; tentative D call: TRBD2 (7 bases). Trimming pared 5 bases from V and 3 bases from J, leaving 21 bases between. The CDR3 covers 17 residues. The CDR3 is CASSPPGAGVLTDTQYF. The CDR3 DNA reads as TGTGCCAGCAGTCCCCCGGGGGCGGGGGTCTTGACAGATACGCAGTATTTT.

A note on this clonotype: A junction boundary mismatches the germline segment, possibly from a read error. This sequence joins TRBV6-1 and TRBJ2-3; D unclear. The CDR3 runs to 15 residues. Germline-derived CDR1 and CDR2 are MNHNS and SASEGT. DNA of the CDR3: TGTGCCGGCAGTCCCGGTCAGCGAACCACAGATACGCAGTATTTT. Protein sequence: CAGSPGQRTTDTQYF.

In nucleotides, the CDR3 is TGTGCCAGCAGCTTACTGGACGGGGCTGAAGCTTTCTTT. Translation: CASSLLDGAEAFF. V gene TRBV5-6 combines with J gene TRBJ1-1; D unclear. Deletions cut 2 bases from V and 6 bases from J, with 11 bases between. The CDR3 is made up of 13 amino acids. The germline gives CDR1 SGHDT, CDR2 YYEEEE.

The chain uses TRBV12-3 or TRBV12-4 and TRBJ2-6; 10 positions agree with TRBD1. CDR3 size: 17 residues. V gave up 5 bases and J gave up 0 bases; unmatched junction bases: 4. The CDR3 reads CASSGTGVFSGANVLTF. CDR3 coding DNA: TGTGCCAGCAGTGGGACAGGGGTCTTCTCTGGGGCCAACGTCCTGACTTTC.

This clonotype was observed a handful of times. The chain has TRBV12-3 or TRBV12-4 and TRBJ2-1; D call uncertain. V was trimmed by 8 bases and J by 5 bases, leaving 13 bases between them. The CDR3 is 13 residues long. Here the CDR3 reads CASYGDSHNEQFF. The CDR3 DNA sequence: TGTGCCAGCTATGGTGATAGTCACAATGAGCAGTTCTTC.

This clonotype came up a few times. The rearrangement joins TRBV9 to TRBJ1-2; D unresolved. There are 15 residues in the CDR3. Per the germline V gene, CDR1 is SGDLS and CDR2 is YYNGEE. V was shortened by 1 base and J by 6 bases, with 16 bases between the two germline ends. The CDR3 DNA reads as TGTGCCAGCAGCGTATTCTCCTCCGGGGAAGATGGCTACACCTTC. It translates to CASSVFSSGEDGYTF.

In its sample, this clonotype was seen many times. The V and J genes are TRBV9 and TRBJ1-1; no definite D call. This CDR3 region has 16 residues. CDR1 is SGDLS and CDR2 is YYNGEE in the germline V gene. V dropped 0 bases and J dropped 1 base, with 13 bases sitting between them. CDR3: CASSVAQNSRNTEAFF. CDR3 DNA: TGTGCCAGCAGCGTAGCCCAAAACAGTCGGAACACTGAAGCTTTCTTT. Drawing the rest from reference TRBV9 and TRBJ1-1, the complete variable domain is DSGVTQTPKHLITATGQRVTLRCSPRSGDLSVYWYQQSLDQGLQFLIQYYNGEERAKGNILERFSAQQFPDLHSELNLSSLELGDSALYFCASSVAQNSRNTEAFFGQGTRLTVV.

This clonotype was seen repeatedly, ten times or more. The chain couples TRBV7-9 to TRBJ1-4, with D unclear. Trimming shortened V by 1 base and J by 8 bases, and 8 bases separated the two germline ends. The V gene's germline CDR1 is SEHNR and CDR2 FQNEAQ (reference sequence). The CDR3 extends over 13 amino acids. Here the CDR3 reads CASSLGSREKLFF. CDR3 nucleotides: TGTGCCAGCAGCTTAGGTTCGAGGGAAAAACTGTTTTTT.

Comments on this clonotype: This is likely a read error, given that the CDR3 carries no conserved phenylalanine or tryptophan at its end. The V call is TRBV6-2 or TRBV6-3, the J call TRBJ1-5, with 8 bases fitting TRBD1. Trimming cost V 0 bases and J 7 bases; bases outside gene matches: 5. The germline gives CDR1 MNHEY, CDR2 SVGEGT. The CDR3 totals 15 residues. DNA of the CDR3: TGTGCCAGCAGTTACTCCGGACAGGGAGGACAGCCCCAGCATTCT. It encodes CASSYSGQGGQPQHS.

This clonotype has only a few counts. The chain carries TRBV7-8 and TRBJ2-5; the D gene is possibly TRBD1 (5 bases). The germline V gene encodes CDR1 SGHVS and CDR2 FQNEAQ. V shed 2 bases and J shed 0 bases, with 10 bases lying between them. This CDR3 comprises 15 residues. This chain's CDR3 is CASSLSLTDQETQYF. CDR3 nucleotides: TGTGCCAGCAGCTTAAGCCTGACAGACCAAGAGACCCAGTACTTC.

This clonotype was detected a few times. The chain's CDR3 is CASSPLSGSRTDTQYF. The CDR3 DNA follows: TGTGCCAGCAGCCCTCTTAGCGGGAGTCGCACAGATACGCAGTATTTT. The V gene is TRBV7-8, the J gene TRBJ2-3, with 9 positions matching TRBD2. Germline CDR1 SGHVS, CDR2 FQNEAQ. The CDR3 totals 16 residues. The V gene end was trimmed by 5 bases and the J gene end by 1 base; junction bases not matched to a gene: 7. The complete variable domain, with remaining parts taken from reference TRBV7-8 and TRBJ2-3, reads GAGVSQSPRYKVAKRGQDVALRCDPISGHVSLFWYQQALGQGPEFLTYFQNEAQLDKSGLPSDRFFAERPEGSVSTLKIQRTQQEDSAVYLCASSPLSGSRTDTQYFGPGTRLTVL.

This clonotype was recorded a few times. The gene calls are TRBV7-9 and TRBJ1-4; a weak D match, TRBD1 (6 bases). Trimming removed 2 bases from V and 8 bases from J, with 12 bases in between. CDR1 is SEHNR and CDR2 is FQNEAQ in the germline V gene (reference sequence). This CDR3 contains 14 residues. CDR3 coding DNA: TGTGCCAGCAGCTTAAGGGGGGGACTCGAAAAACTGTTTTTT. It yields the protein CASSLRGGLEKLFF. Using reference TRBV7-9 and TRBJ1-4 for the parts outside the CDR3, the full variable domain is DTGVSQNPRHKITKRGQNVTFRCDPISEHNRLYWYRQTLGQGPEFLTYFQNEAQLEKSRLLSDRFSAERPKGSFSTLEIQRTEQGDSAMYLCASSLRGGLEKLFFGSGTQLSVL.

The CDR3 loop is CASSPQDRGPEAFF. CDR3 in DNA: TGTGCCAGCTCACCACAGGACAGGGGGCCTGAAGCTTTCTTT. V gene TRBV18 combines with J gene TRBJ1-1; 11 bases fit TRBD1. V lost 1 base, J lost 6 bases, and 1 base stayed unmatched. Germline loops: CDR1 KGHSH, CDR2 LQKENI. The CDR3 has 14 amino acids.

A few counts support this clonotype. The rearrangement links TRBV7-6 to TRBJ2-1; D unresolved. Germline CDR1 reads SGHVS; CDR2 reads FNYEAQ. The CDR3 covers 12 residues. Between the trimmed V and J ends, which lost 5 bases and 10 bases, there was a span of 12 bases. CDR3 protein: CASSTDIGEQFF. The CDR3 nucleotides read TGTGCCAGCAGCACTGATATCGGGGAGCAGTTCTTC.

This clonotype was detected many times. The gene calls are TRBV2 and TRBJ2-3; D uncertain. Per germline, CDR1 SNHLY and CDR2 FYNNEI. The V end lost 7 bases, the J end lost 2 bases, and 10 bases lay between the germline ends. The CDR3 spans 13 residues. Written as DNA, the CDR3 is TGTGCCAGCATTTCCTACACCACAGATACGCAGTATTTT. The encoded protein is CASISYTTDTQYF.

This clonotype was observed a few times. This chain links TRBV19 with TRBJ2-1; no clear D gene. Per the germline V gene, CDR1 is LNHDA and CDR2 is SQIVND (reference sequence). V was shortened by 5 bases and J by 0 bases, with 8 bases between the two germline ends. CDR3 length: 14 amino acids. CDR3 residues: CASSEVPSYNEQFF. The CDR3 DNA reads as TGTGCCAGTAGTGAGGTGCCCTCCTACAATGAGCAGTTCTTC.

The chain employs TRBV20-1 and TRBJ2-1; 7 nucleotides agree with TRBD2. V lost 4 bases and J lost 5; bases outside the gene matches: 2. The CDR3 is 12 residues long. CDR1 is DFQATT and CDR2 is SNEGSKA in the germline V gene (reference sequence). The CDR3 spells CSANSGNNEQFF. DNA of the CDR3: TGCAGTGCTAACAGCGGGAACAATGAGCAGTTCTTC.

This clonotype was counted ten times or more. This chain uses TRBV5-1 with TRBJ1-1, with D possibly being TRBD1 (6 bases). The CDR3 is 14 residues long. Germline-derived CDR1 and CDR2 are SGHRS and YFSETQ. V was shortened by 4 bases and J by 1 base, with 11 bases between the two germline ends. This chain's CDR3 is CASSTGTRNTEAFF. As DNA, the CDR3 is TGCGCCAGCAGCACAGGGACGAGGAACACTGAAGCTTTCTTT.